This T cell receptor beta chain was recorded in a study of PD-1 blockade in classical Hodgkin lymphoma. TCRdb's table, derived via immunoSEQ multiplex PCR, lists solely in-frame clones and lacks some. The sample carries almost 100,000 clones, roughly 92% recorded once. Germline V gene data show CDR1 as SEHNR and CDR2 as FQNEAQ (reference sequence). This CDR3 has 12 amino acids. The ends were cut back, 3 bases at V and 3 bases at J, with 6 bases in the middle. Every one of the patients relapsed after autologous stem cell transplantation (brentuximab vedotin exposure was variable). Remarks on this clone: Other nucleotide sequences in the sample specify the same CDR3.

This clonotype originated in a human donor with classical Hodgkin lymphoma. The specimen was peripheral blood mononuclear cells (PBMCs), collected at baseline. The rearrangement uses TRBV7-9 and TRBJ2-7; D unclear. Here the CDR3 reads CASSFLFYEQYF. Written as DNA, the CDR3 is TGTGCCAGCAGCTTTTTGTTCTACGAGCAGTACTTC. Full variable domain (rest looked up from reference TRBV7-9 and TRBJ2-7): DTGVSQNPRHKITKRGQNVTFRCDPISEHNRLYWYRQTLGQGPEFLTYFQNEAQLEKSRLLSDRFSAERPKGSFSTLEIQRTEQGDSAMYLCASSFLFYEQYFGPGTRLTVT.